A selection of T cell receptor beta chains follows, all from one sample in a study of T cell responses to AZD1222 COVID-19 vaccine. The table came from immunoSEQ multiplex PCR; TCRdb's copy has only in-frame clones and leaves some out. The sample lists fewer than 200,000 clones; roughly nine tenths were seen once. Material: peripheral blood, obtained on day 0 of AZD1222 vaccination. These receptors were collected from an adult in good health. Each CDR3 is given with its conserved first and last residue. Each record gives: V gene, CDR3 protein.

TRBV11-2 CASSLVRGHPGNSGNTIYF
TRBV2 CASSQQGRGNQPQHF
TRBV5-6 CASRMGPDRGNSPLHF
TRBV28 CASGVQGARTEAFF
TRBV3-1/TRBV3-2 CASSRTGAGGNTIYF
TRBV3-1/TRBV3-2 CASSPSPGRNNEKLFF
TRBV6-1 CASSEGVVVGQPQHF
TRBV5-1 CASSGRRQGTTGELFF
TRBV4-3 CASSQDAQENTYEQYF
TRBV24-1 CATSDLKGQGFTDTQYF
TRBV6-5 CASSPRDRGYGYTF
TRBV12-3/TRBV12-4 CASSLESSYEQYF
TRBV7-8 CASSFRQPETQYF
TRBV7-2 CASSLGAVYNEQFF
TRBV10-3 CAISESEETQYF
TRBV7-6 CASSFDYPTNEKLFF
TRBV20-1 CSARGISGYTF
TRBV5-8 CASSLQGQGNSPLHF
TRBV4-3 CASSQDTGTGINYGYTF
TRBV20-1 CSASALAGYTF
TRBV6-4 CASSDSAGDYNEQFF
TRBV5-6 CASSLASGAGGYTF
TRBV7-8 CASSLLAGADTQYF
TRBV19 CASSTGTGGTEAFF
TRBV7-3 CASSPGQGESHNEQFF
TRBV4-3 CASSQDLSYEQYF